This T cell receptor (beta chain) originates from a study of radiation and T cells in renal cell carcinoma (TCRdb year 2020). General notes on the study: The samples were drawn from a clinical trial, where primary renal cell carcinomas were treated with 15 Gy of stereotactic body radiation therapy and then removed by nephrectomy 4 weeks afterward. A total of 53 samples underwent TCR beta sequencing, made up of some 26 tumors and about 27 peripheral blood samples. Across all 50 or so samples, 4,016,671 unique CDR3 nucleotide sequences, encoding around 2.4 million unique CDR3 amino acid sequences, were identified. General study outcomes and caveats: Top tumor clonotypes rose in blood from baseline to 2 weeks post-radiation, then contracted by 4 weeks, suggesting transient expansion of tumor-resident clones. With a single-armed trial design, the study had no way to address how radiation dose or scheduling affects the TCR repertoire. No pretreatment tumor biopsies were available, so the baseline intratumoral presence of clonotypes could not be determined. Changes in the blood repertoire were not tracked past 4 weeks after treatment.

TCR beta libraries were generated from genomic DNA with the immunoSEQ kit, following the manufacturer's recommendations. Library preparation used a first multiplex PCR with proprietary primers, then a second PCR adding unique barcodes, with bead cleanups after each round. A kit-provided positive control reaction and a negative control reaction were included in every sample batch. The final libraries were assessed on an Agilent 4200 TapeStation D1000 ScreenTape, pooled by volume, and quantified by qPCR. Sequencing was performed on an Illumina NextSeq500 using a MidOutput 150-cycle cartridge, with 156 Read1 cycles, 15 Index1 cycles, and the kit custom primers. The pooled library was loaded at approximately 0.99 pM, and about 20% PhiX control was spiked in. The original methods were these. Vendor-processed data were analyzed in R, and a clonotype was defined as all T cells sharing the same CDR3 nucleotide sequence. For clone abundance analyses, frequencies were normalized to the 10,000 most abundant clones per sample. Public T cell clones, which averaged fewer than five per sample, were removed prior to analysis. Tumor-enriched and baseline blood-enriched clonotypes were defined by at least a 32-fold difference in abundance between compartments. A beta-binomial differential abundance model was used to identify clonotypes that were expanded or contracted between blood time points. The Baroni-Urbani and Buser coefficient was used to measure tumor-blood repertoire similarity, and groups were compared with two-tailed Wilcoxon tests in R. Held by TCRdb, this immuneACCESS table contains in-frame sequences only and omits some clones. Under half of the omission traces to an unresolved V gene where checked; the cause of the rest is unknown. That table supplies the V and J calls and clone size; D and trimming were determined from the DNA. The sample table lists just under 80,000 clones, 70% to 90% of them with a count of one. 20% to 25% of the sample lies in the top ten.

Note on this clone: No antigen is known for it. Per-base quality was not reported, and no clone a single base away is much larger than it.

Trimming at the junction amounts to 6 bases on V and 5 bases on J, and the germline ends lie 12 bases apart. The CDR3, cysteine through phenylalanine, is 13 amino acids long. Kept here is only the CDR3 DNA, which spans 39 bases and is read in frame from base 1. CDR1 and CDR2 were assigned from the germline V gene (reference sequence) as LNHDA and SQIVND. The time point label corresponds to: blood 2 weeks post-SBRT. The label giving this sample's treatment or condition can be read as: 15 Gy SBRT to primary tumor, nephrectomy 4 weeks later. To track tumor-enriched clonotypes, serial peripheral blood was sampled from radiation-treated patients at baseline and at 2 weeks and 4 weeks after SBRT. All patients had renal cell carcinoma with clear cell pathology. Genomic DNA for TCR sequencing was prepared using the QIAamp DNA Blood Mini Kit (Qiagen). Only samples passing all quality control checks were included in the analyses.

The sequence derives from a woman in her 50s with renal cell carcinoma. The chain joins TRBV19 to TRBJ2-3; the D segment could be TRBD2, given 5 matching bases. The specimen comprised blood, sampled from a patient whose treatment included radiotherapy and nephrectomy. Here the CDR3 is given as CASRVGEGDTQYF. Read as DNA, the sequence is TGTGCCAGTAGGGTGGGTGAGGGAGATACGCAGTATTTT.